These 25 T cell receptor beta chains came from one sample sequenced in a study of monozygotic twins with inflammatory bowel disease. From its re-call of the 5' RACE reads, TCRdb lists each CDR3 protein once, without DNA. The data show approximately 160,000 distinct CDR3 sequences, and the top ten clones hold 2.8%. What was sequenced was blood. All receptors derive from a human donor with ulcerative colitis or Crohn's disease, or a healthy co-twin of an affected twin (not recorded which).

The chain carries TRBV6-2 or TRBV6-3 and TRBJ1-2. This CDR3 has 15 amino acids. The germline V gene encodes CDR1 MNHEY and CDR2 SVGEGT. CDR3: CASSKGPLDNYGYTF.

J is TRBJ1-2 and V is TRBV24-1; the D call from TCRdb, TRBD1, cannot be confirmed without DNA. The germline V gene encodes CDR1 KGHDR and CDR2 SFDVKD. There are 17 residues in the CDR3. The CDR3 loop is CATSDLTDRDISGGYTF.

The CDR3 protein is CSARGIEREDFRGEQYF. This chain uses TRBV20-1 with TRBJ2-7; TCRdb indicates TRBD2, and absent DNA this call remains unverified. Germline values: CDR1 DFQATT, CDR2 SNEGSKA (reference sequence). This CDR3 is built from 17 residues.

The rearrangement joins TRBV10-3 to TRBJ2-3. Germline V lookup: CDR1 ENHRY, CDR2 SYGVKD. The CDR3 has 14 residues. The CDR3 here is CAISGRSSTDTQYF.

The V call is TRBV29-1, the J call TRBJ1-4. CDR3 length equals 12 residues. Germline CDR1 reads SQVTM; CDR2 reads ANQGSEA. The CDR3 reads CSVETGSEKLFF.

This chain connects TRBV5-1 to TRBJ2-7; TCRdb picks TRBD1, but there is no DNA to check that call. The CDR3 covers 15 residues. Germline CDR1 SGHRS, CDR2 YFSETQ. This CDR3 reads CASSFTGQGNYEQYF.

V is TRBV10-3 and J is TRBJ2-1; checking the TCRdb D call of TRBD2 is not possible without DNA. This CDR3 contains 15 residues. Germline CDR1 is ENHRY and CDR2 is SYGVKD. CDR3 in amino acids: CAIKEATSGRSEQFF.

This clonotype is deemed medium-sized by its frequency. J is TRBJ2-1 and V is TRBV25-1. Germline V gives CDR1 MGHDK, CDR2 SYGVNS. The CDR3 sequence is 11 residues long. CDR3: CASSELWEQFF. The whole variable domain, remainder taken from reference TRBV25-1 and TRBJ2-1, is EADIYQTPRYLVIGTGKKITLECSQTMGHDKMYWYQQDPGMELHLIHYSYGVNSTEKGDLSSESTVSRIRTEHFPLTLESARPSHTSQYLCASSELWEQFFGPGTRLTVL.

The J gene is TRBJ2-7, the V gene TRBV20-1; checking the TCRdb D call of TRBD1 is not possible without DNA. The germline CDR1 and CDR2 sequences are DFQATT and SNEGSKA (reference sequence). The CDR3 runs to 14 residues. The CDR3 reads CSARHRDRGYEQYF.

The V and J genes are TRBV7-8 and TRBJ2-1; TCRdb returns TRBD1, unconfirmable since there is no DNA. The V gene's germline CDR1 is SGHVS and CDR2 FQNEAQ. The CDR3 totals 15 residues. CDR3 sequence reads: CASSRGGSLYNEQFF.

The chain carries TRBV5-1 and TRBJ2-3; checking the TCRdb D call of TRBD1 is not possible without DNA. CDR3 length: 13 amino acids. Germline V gene lookup returns CDR1 SGHRS and CDR2 YFSETQ. This chain's CDR3 is CASSLFRADTQYF.

The gene calls are TRBV25-1 and TRBJ2-2. Germline V gene sequence: CDR1 MGHDK, CDR2 SYGVNS. The CDR3 has 15 residues. CDR3 residues: CASSDFPGRAGELFF.

The chain carries TRBV5-1 and TRBJ2-7; the TCRdb call, TRBD1, lacks DNA for checking. Germline V CDR1 and CDR2: SGHRS, YFSETQ. The CDR3 is 14 amino acids. CDR3 sequence: CASRGGAGSYEQYF.

The chain uses TRBV20-1 and TRBJ2-1; TCRdb returns TRBD2, unconfirmable since there is no DNA. The length of the CDR3 is 14 residues. Germline V gene data show CDR1 as DFQATT and CDR2 as SNEGSKA (reference sequence). This CDR3 is CRGLGAGDHNEQFF.

The rearrangement links TRBV20-1 to TRBJ1-5; the TRBD1 assignment by TCRdb is unverifiable without DNA. Germline V CDR1 and CDR2: DFQATT, SNEGSKA (reference sequence). The CDR3 sequence is 13 residues long. The chain's CDR3 is CSASSGDNQPQHF.

This chain uses TRBV30 with TRBJ1-5; absent DNA, TCRdb's TRBD1 call cannot be checked. CDR1 is GTSNPN and CDR2 is SVGIG in the germline V gene (reference sequence). The CDR3 is made up of 15 amino acids. The CDR3 region is CAWRSRDRDNQPQHF.

The chain recombines TRBV5-5 with TRBJ2-1. This CDR3 has 18 residues. The germline V gene encodes CDR1 SGHKS and CDR2 YYEKEE (reference sequence). The CDR3 loop is CASSPISGVFSSYNEQFF.

The V call is TRBV6-1, the J call TRBJ1-6; the D call from TCRdb, TRBD1, cannot be confirmed without DNA. The germline gives CDR1 MNHNS, CDR2 SASEGT. The CDR3 is 14 residues long. CDR3 in amino acids: CASILRGGSSPLHF.

V gene TRBV19 combines with J gene TRBJ2-6; the D gene TCRdb calls, TRBD1, cannot be checked with no DNA. The CDR3 totals 18 residues. CDR1 and CDR2 from the germline V gene are LNHDA and SQIVND (reference sequence). CDR3 amino acids: CASSIEGQGASGANVLTF.

The chain links TRBV29-1 to TRBJ2-2; absent DNA, TCRdb's TRBD2 call cannot be checked. The length of the CDR3 is 13 residues. Germline CDR1 is SQVTM and CDR2 is ANQGSEA. This CDR3 reads CSVLLGGNGELFF.

The J gene is TRBJ2-7, the V gene TRBV5-1; lacking DNA, the TRBD1 call made by TCRdb goes unchecked. In germline, CDR1 is SGHRS, CDR2 YFSETQ. The CDR3 is 15 amino acids. The CDR3 loop is CASTQTQGAGGEQYF.

The J gene is TRBJ1-5, the V gene TRBV12-3 or TRBV12-4; TCRdb's D call of TRBD1 is untestable without DNA. The CDR3 extends over 15 amino acids. CDR3 residues: CASSLTGRGNQPQHF.

The rearrangement links TRBV27 to TRBJ2-3; the D call from TCRdb, TRBD2, cannot be confirmed without DNA. The germline V gene encodes CDR1 MNHEY and CDR2 SMNVEV (reference sequence). The CDR3 has 16 amino acids. CDR3 region: CASSATSGSWTDTQYF.

V and J are TRBV11-2 and TRBJ2-1; TCRdb names TRBD1, which stays unverified in the absence of DNA. Germline V CDR1 and CDR2: SGHAT, FQNNGV. This CDR3 is 15 amino acids long. The CDR3 sequence: CASSFGRGTGNEQFF. The whole variable domain, remainder taken from reference TRBV11-2 and TRBJ2-1, is EAGVAQSPRYKIIEKRQSVAFWCNPISGHATLYWYQQILGQGPKLLIQFQNNGVVDDSQLPKDRFSAERLKGVDSTLKIQPAKLEDSAVYLCASSFGRGTGNEQFFGPGTRLTVL.

The V and J genes are TRBV18 and TRBJ2-4. The CDR3 contains 15 residues. Germline CDR1 and CDR2: KGHSH and LQKENI. The CDR3 loop is CASSPASLAKNIQYF.